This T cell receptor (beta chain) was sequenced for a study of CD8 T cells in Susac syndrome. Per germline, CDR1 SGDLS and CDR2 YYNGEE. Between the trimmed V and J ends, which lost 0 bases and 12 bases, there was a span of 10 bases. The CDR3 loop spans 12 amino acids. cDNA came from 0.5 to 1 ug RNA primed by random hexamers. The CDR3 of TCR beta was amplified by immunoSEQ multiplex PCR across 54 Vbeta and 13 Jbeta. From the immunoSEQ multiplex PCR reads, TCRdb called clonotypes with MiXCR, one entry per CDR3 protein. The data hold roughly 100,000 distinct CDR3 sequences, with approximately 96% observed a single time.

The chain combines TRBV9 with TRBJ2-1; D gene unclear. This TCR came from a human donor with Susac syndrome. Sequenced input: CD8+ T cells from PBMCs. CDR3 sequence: CASSVGDSRQFF. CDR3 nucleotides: TGTGCCAGCAGCGTAGGAGACTCTCGGCAGTTCTTC.